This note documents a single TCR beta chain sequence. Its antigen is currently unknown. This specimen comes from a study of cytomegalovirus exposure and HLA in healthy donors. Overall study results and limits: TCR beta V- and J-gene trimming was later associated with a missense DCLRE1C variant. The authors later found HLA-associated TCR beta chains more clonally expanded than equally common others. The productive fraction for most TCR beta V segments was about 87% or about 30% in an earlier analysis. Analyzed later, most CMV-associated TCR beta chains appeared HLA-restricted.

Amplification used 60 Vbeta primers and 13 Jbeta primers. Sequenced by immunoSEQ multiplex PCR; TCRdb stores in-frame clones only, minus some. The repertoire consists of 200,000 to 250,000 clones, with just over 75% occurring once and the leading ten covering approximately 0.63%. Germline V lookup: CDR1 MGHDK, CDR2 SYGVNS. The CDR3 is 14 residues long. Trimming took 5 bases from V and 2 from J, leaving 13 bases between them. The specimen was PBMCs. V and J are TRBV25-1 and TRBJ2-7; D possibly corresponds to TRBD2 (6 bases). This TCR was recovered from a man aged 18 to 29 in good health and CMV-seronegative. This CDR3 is CASSFAGSAYEQYF. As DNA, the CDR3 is TGTGCCAGCAGTTTCGCCGGGAGTGCCTACGAGCAGTACTTC.